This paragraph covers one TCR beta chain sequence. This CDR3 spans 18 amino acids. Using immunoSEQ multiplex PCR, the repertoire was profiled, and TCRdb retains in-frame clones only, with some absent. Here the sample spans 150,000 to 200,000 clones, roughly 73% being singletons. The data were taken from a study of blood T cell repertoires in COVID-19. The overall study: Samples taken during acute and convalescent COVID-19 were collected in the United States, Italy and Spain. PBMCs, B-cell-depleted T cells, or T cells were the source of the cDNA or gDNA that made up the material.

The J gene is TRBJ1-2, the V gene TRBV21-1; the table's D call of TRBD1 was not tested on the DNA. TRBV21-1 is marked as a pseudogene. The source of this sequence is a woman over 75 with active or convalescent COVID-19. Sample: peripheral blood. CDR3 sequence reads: CASSKEGAGGTTNYGYTF. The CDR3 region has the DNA TGTGCCAGCAGCAAAGAGGGGGCAGGGGGGACCACTAACTATGGCTACACCTTC.